The T cell receptor (beta chain) described here comes from a study of blood T cells in healthy people across ages. A J-beta primer mix and a sample-barcoded 5' primer were used in a second PCR of about 6 to 12 cycles. TCRdb reanalysed the 5' RACE reads using MiXCR and keeps one entry per CDR3 protein. The sample contains some 940,000 distinct CDR3 sequences, 25% to 30% of which appear only once. The amount of total RNA extracted per sample was at least 5 micrograms. In addition, the sample was reused for a study of T cells of mothers and their children.

Sequenced: blood. The TCR sequence derives from a woman aged 40 to 50 in good health.

The CDR3 DNA is TGTGCCAGTAGTATGGGGGCGATCTACAATGAGCAGTACTTC. Translated: CASSMGAIYNEQYF. This chain connects TRBV19 to TRBJ2-4; TRBD1 might be the D (6 bases). The germline V and J ends were trimmed by 3 bases and 13 bases, with 19 bases remaining between them. CDR3 size: 14 residues. In germline, CDR1 is LNHDA, CDR2 SQIVND (reference sequence).